The source of this TCR beta chain is a study of blood T cell repertoires in COVID-19. At the level of the study: The samples span acute and convalescent COVID-19 from the United States, Italy and Spain.

Profiling relied on immunoSEQ multiplex PCR, and the TCRdb table lists in-frame clones only, not all of them. The sample carries some 200,000 clones, over 70% recorded once. This CDR3 region has 14 residues. Trimming shortened V by 3 bases and J by 5 bases, and 8 bases separated the two germline ends. CDR1 and CDR2 (germline): MNHEY, SMNVEV (reference sequence). This clone has only one observation. The sequence derives from a woman between 65 and 79 years old with acute or convalescent COVID-19. V and J are TRBV27 and TRBJ1-6, with a possible D match to TRBD1 (5 bases). The specimen was peripheral blood. The CDR3 is CASSFLGDNSPLHF. The CDR3 bases are TGTGCCAGCAGTTTCTTAGGGGATAATTCACCCCTCCACTTT.